The 10 T cell receptor beta chains below all came from one sample that was sequenced in a study of T cell responses to AZD1222 COVID-19 vaccine. Libraries were prepared by immunoSEQ multiplex PCR; TCRdb keeps only in-frame clonotypes and omits some of them. The sample lists some 170,000 clones, approximately 94% occurring once. This material consisted of peripheral blood, taken 28 days after the second AZD1222 dose. The receptors shown here come from an adult who received the AZD1222 COVID-19 vaccine.

The chain carries TRBV9 and TRBJ2-7, with D perhaps TRBD2 (5 bases). The CDR3 totals 15 residues. The V and J ends lost 4 bases and 3 bases respectively, with 17 bases between them. The V gene's germline CDR1 is SGDLS and CDR2 YYNGEE. Here the CDR3 DNA reads TGTGCCAGCAGCCCACTGGGCGGAGAGGGCTACGAGCAGTACTTC. It translates to CASSPLGGEGYEQYF.

The gene calls are TRBV15 and TRBJ2-3; D unclear. Germline V gene data show CDR1 as LNHNV and CDR2 as YYDKDF (reference sequence). V gave up 5 bases and J gave up 3 bases, with 12 bases separating them. CDR3 length: 14 amino acids. The CDR3 nucleotides are TGTGCCACCAGCGCACCCGGGCTTACAGATACGCAGTATTTT. It is translated as CATSAPGLTDTQYF. The whole variable domain, remainder taken from reference TRBV15 and TRBJ2-3, is DAMVIQNPRYQVTQFGKPVTLSCSQTLNHNVMYWYQQKSSQAPKLLFHYYDKDFNNEADTPDNFQSRRPNTSFCFLDIRSPGLGDTAMYLCATSAPGLTDTQYFGPGTRLTVL.

The chain couples TRBV18 to TRBJ1-2, with TRBD1 identical over 7 bases. V lost 4 bases, J lost 3 bases, and 8 bases stayed unmatched. The CDR3 runs 15 residues. CDR1 and CDR2 (germline): KGHSH, LQKENI. The DNA of the CDR3 is TGTGCCAGCTCACGGGGAGAGGGGGCGGACTATGGCTACACCTTC. This translates into CASSRGEGADYGYTF.

J is TRBJ2-7 and V is TRBV4-1; the D gene is possibly TRBD1 (5 bases). Germline V gene lookup returns CDR1 MGHRA and CDR2 YSYEKL. The CDR3 totals 15 residues. V was cut by 0 bases and J by 0 bases, with 9 bases left in between. The CDR3 DNA is TGCGCCAGCAGCCAAGAACAGGAGAGCTCCTACGAGCAGTACTTC. Its translation is CASSQEQESSYEQYF.

The CDR3 loop is CASSLVSNEQFF. CDR3 in DNA: TGTGCCAGCAGCTTAGTGAGCAATGAGCAGTTCTTC. This chain connects TRBV11-3 to TRBJ2-1; D uncertain. The CDR3 covers 12 residues. Trimming left V 1 base short and J 6 bases short, with 4 bases between. Germline V gene data show CDR1 as SGHNT and CDR2 as YENEEA.

The chain carries TRBV7-6 and TRBJ2-5, with D possibly being TRBD1 or TRBD2 (5 bases each). Deletions cut 1 base from V and 0 bases from J, with 21 bases between. Germline values: CDR1 SGHVS, CDR2 FNYEAQ. This CDR3 comprises 19 residues. The CDR3 DNA reads TGTGCCAGCAGCTTAGTGATCAAGGGACGCAGGGAGAACCAAGAGACCCAGTACTTC. It is translated as CASSLVIKGRRENQETQYF.

CDR3 protein: CATSDLGRQFF. In nucleotides, the CDR3 is TGTGCCACCAGTGACTTGGGAAGGCAGTTCTTC. This chain joins TRBV24-1 and TRBJ2-1, with no clear D. Trimming took off 4 bases at V and 12 bases at J, with 9 bases between the two ends. Germline CDR1 is KGHDR and CDR2 is SFDVKD. This CDR3 is 11 amino acids long.

V is TRBV5-1 and J is TRBJ1-1; 7 bases map to TRBD1. The ends lost 4 bases at V and 4 bases at J; junction bases unmatched: 7. Per the germline V gene, CDR1 is SGHRS and CDR2 is YFSETQ. This CDR3 is built from 14 residues. The CDR3 is CASSLAGQITEAFF. The CDR3 DNA reads TGCGCCAGCAGCCTGGCGGGACAGATCACTGAAGCTTTCTTT.

The chain links TRBV19 to TRBJ2-2, with D possibly being TRBD2 (6 bases). Germline V CDR1 and CDR2: LNHDA, SQIVND (reference sequence). CDR3 length equals 16 residues. Trimming removed 2 bases from V and 8 bases from J, with 18 bases in between. CDR3 sequence: CASSIPGERAKGELFF. The CDR3 DNA is TGTGCCAGTAGTATACCGGGGGAGAGGGCCAAGGGGGAGCTGTTTTTT.

The chain carries TRBV4-2 and TRBJ2-3; 9 nucleotides agree with TRBD2. CDR3 length equals 18 residues. Germline trimming cut 1 base from V and 0 bases from J; bases unmatched to any gene: 8. The germline V gene has CDR1 LGHNA and CDR2 YNFKEQ. This CDR3 reads CASSQAGTSSSSTDTQYF. The CDR3 region has the DNA TGTGCCAGCAGCCAAGCCGGGACTAGCTCAAGTAGCACAGATACGCAGTATTTT.